Listed below are T cell receptor beta chains from one sample, sequenced in a study of CXCR3-negative and CXCR3-positive naive CD8 T cells. TCRdb re-analyzed the 5' RACE reads; it lists each CDR3 protein once, without DNA. This listing includes around 88,000 distinct CDR3 sequences. Material: naive CXCR3+ CD8+ T cells from blood. These receptors came from a human donor in good health. Some clones in this sample may be carry-over from other donors' samples. The CDR3 runs from the conserved cysteine through the conserved F or W. Each record gives: J gene, V gene, clone size, CDR3 protein. A row's size may be missing; if present it is once, few, many or a size class.

J: TRBJ2-1
V: TRBV6-5
size: medium-sized
CDR3: CASSTGTSLNEQFF

J: TRBJ2-7
V: TRBV12-3/TRBV12-4
size: NA
CDR3: CASSFSGRALYEQYF

J: TRBJ2-5
V: TRBV4-3
size: NA
CDR3: CASSQEGLAGGETQYF

J: TRBJ1-6
V: TRBV29-1
size: NA
CDR3: CSAATGDNSPLHF

J: TRBJ2-5
V: TRBV6-6
size: NA
CDR3: CASSFTTSAETQYF

J: TRBJ2-7
V: TRBV19
size: NA
CDR3: CASSTGQGAVDYEQYF

J: TRBJ2-2
V: TRBV2
size: NA
CDR3: CASKGSGNTGELFF

J: TRBJ2-1
V: TRBV28
size: NA
CDR3: CASSLLTSDRNEQFF

J: TRBJ1-4
V: TRBV27
size: NA
CDR3: CASSFQLQEKLFF

J: TRBJ1-4
V: TRBV7-6
size: NA
CDR3: CASSSAGATNEKLFF

J: TRBJ2-7
V: TRBV7-9
size: NA
CDR3: CASNQGTSYEQYF

J: TRBJ1-1
V: TRBV4-3
size: NA
CDR3: CASSHRRGQGAPEAFF

J: TRBJ2-5
V: TRBV7-8
size: NA
CDR3: CASSLWGQGQETQYF

J: TRBJ2-2
V: TRBV4-3
size: NA
CDR3: CASSQGRSSGGPGELFF

J: TRBJ2-7
V: TRBV7-9
size: NA
CDR3: CASSLWGREQYF

J: TRBJ2-1
V: TRBV29-1
size: NA
CDR3: CSVEKVSEQFF

J: TRBJ1-1
V: TRBV9
size: NA
CDR3: CASSATSQGPEAFF

J: TRBJ2-5
V: TRBV7-9
size: NA
CDR3: CASSFALAGFQETQYF

J: TRBJ2-7
V: TRBV7-9
size: NA
CDR3: CASSLSSKGGNYEQYF

J: TRBJ2-7
V: TRBV20-1
size: NA
CDR3: CSARDAGLAVYEQYF

J: TRBJ2-2
V: TRBV4-2
size: NA
CDR3: CASSQAGTANTGELFF

J: TRBJ2-5
V: TRBV30
size: NA
CDR3: CAWNMDRKTRETQYF

J: TRBJ2-3
V: TRBV28
size: NA
CDR3: CASSYQPSGGAYLGTQYF

J: TRBJ2-7
V: TRBV5-5
size: NA
CDR3: CASSLVGNSYEQYF

J: TRBJ2-1
V: TRBV6-5
size: NA
CDR3: CASSYTADQGTSYNEQFF

J: TRBJ1-1
V: TRBV28
size: NA
CDR3: CASSFGGGTEAFF

J: TRBJ2-7
V: TRBV5-6
size: NA
CDR3: CASSVLTLDRGGYEQYF

J: TRBJ2-1
V: TRBV6-4
size: NA
CDR3: CASSWGQGYNEQFF

J: TRBJ2-7
V: TRBV7-9
size: NA
CDR3: CASSLVWGTSGGPGEQYF

J: TRBJ2-7
V: TRBV29-1
size: NA
CDR3: CSVESGTGQYEQYF

J: TRBJ2-3
V: TRBV9
size: NA
CDR3: CASSVGGDTQYF

J: TRBJ1-5
V: TRBV20-1
size: NA
CDR3: CSASPPPVSQPQHF

J: TRBJ2-7
V: TRBV6-5
size: NA
CDR3: CASSEATGGNYEQYF

J: TRBJ2-1
V: TRBV29-1
size: NA
CDR3: CSVIDPVDVNEQFF

J: TRBJ2-5
V: TRBV27
size: NA
CDR3: CASSSSLVAEETQYF

J: TRBJ2-2
V: TRBV20-1
size: NA
CDR3: CSAREPGELFF

J: TRBJ2-1
V: TRBV6-2/TRBV6-3
size: NA
CDR3: CASSYSPHNEQFF

J: TRBJ1-5
V: TRBV19
size: NA
CDR3: CASSIWDINQPQHF

J: TRBJ2-4
V: TRBV7-3
size: NA
CDR3: CASSPRDTKNIQYF

J: TRBJ2-7
V: TRBV4-3
size: NA
CDR3: CASSQERGSYEQYF

J: TRBJ2-7
V: TRBV28
size: NA
CDR3: CASSHQDYEQYF

J: TRBJ2-7
V: TRBV6-1
size: NA
CDR3: CASSEAPAYEQYF

J: TRBJ1-1
V: TRBV29-1
size: NA
CDR3: CSVSRMNTEAFF

J: TRBJ2-5
V: TRBV7-9
size: NA
CDR3: CASSTVSARPWETQYF

J: TRBJ2-6
V: TRBV29-1
size: NA
CDR3: CSVEEELLIGANVLTF

J: TRBJ1-3
V: TRBV20-1
size: NA
CDR3: CSATPYGGGPGGNTIYF

J: TRBJ2-1
V: TRBV7-2
size: NA
CDR3: CASSLAEIEQFF

J: TRBJ2-3
V: TRBV7-3
size: NA
CDR3: CASSLSAGRTDTQYF